One sample yielded the 18 T cell receptor beta chains listed below, sequenced in a study of identical twins. TCRdb redid the calling of the 5' RACE reads with MiXCR, one entry per CDR3 protein. The table records more than 650,000 distinct CDR3 sequences, roughly 6% of them present only once. The sample consisted of naive T cells sorted from blood. The source is a man in his late teens or twenties in good health.

The CDR3: CSARGLGHPTDTQYF. CDR3 DNA sequence: TGCAGTGCTAGAGGTTTAGGACACCCCACAGATACGCAGTATTTT. The chain couples TRBV20-1 to TRBJ2-3; maybe TRBD1 (5 bases). V was shortened by 1 base and J by 2 bases, with 13 bases between the two germline ends. The length of the CDR3 is 15 residues. Germline loops: CDR1 DFQATT, CDR2 SNEGSKA (reference sequence).

This clonotype has only a few counts. The chain joins TRBV5-1 to TRBJ2-2; 9 bases are shared with TRBD2. Looked up from germline, CDR1 is SGHRS and CDR2 is YFSETQ. Losses at the gene ends were 2 bases for V and 7 bases for J; bases not matched to a gene: 15. The CDR3 is made up of 18 amino acids. CDR3 in amino acids: CASSFLVNLAGSSGELFF. The CDR3 bases are TGCGCCAGCAGCTTCCTAGTGAACCTAGCGGGGTCCAGCGGGGAGCTGTTTTTT.

J is TRBJ2-3 and V is TRBV24-1; tentatively, D is TRBD2 (5 bases). Trimming took off 4 bases at V and 6 bases at J, with 16 bases between the two ends. The CDR3 has 15 residues. Germline V CDR1 and CDR2: KGHDR, SFDVKD. The CDR3 is CATSDSVPGEDTQYF. CDR3 nucleotides: TGTGCCACCAGTGACTCGGTACCCGGGGAGGATACGCAGTATTTT.

The table lists this clonotype with a few counts. This sequence joins TRBV2 and TRBJ2-1; the D gene could be TRBD1 or TRBD2 (5 bases each). The germline V and J ends were trimmed by 4 bases and 6 bases, with 16 bases remaining between them. CDR1 is SNHLY, CDR2 FYNNEI, per germline. CDR3 length: 15 amino acids. The DNA of the CDR3 is TGTGCCAGCAGTGGAACGGCTTGGGGGTCCAATGAGCAGTTCTTC. Translated, it gives CASSGTAWGSNEQFF.

This clonotype turned up a few times. The chain links TRBV9 to TRBJ1-6, with D hard to call. Germline assignment: CDR1 SGDLS and CDR2 YYNGEE. There are 15 residues in the CDR3. With 0 bases removed from V and 4 bases from J, the gap between germline ends came to 8 bases. The DNA for the CDR3 is TGTGCCAGCAGCGTAGGTGGTCAGTATAATTCACCCCTCCACTTT. The encoded protein is CASSVGGQYNSPLHF.

This clonotype was counted ten times or more. J is TRBJ2-3 and V is TRBV5-1; D not resolved. This CDR3 has 15 residues. V was shortened by 4 bases and J by 6 bases, with 18 bases between the two germline ends. CDR1 is SGHRS, CDR2 YFSETQ, per germline. DNA for the CDR3: TGCGCCAGCAGCCTAAGCCGACCTACGGCGGATACGCAGTATTTT. It is translated as CASSLSRPTADTQYF.

This clonotype has at least ten counts. This rearrangement joins TRBV5-1 to TRBJ1-1; TRBD1 aligns across 12 bases. Germline V lookup: CDR1 SGHRS, CDR2 YFSETQ. V lost 2 bases and J lost 1; bases outside the gene matches: 3. CDR3 size: 16 residues. The CDR3 DNA sequence: TGCGCCAGCAGCTTTAGGGACAGGGGGCCGAACACTGAAGCTTTCTTT. Its protein product is CASSFRDRGPNTEAFF.

The chain carries TRBV11-2 and TRBJ2-7; possibly TRBD2 for D (5 bases). The CDR3 length is 16 residues. Germline loops: CDR1 SGHAT, CDR2 FQNNGV. Trimming left V 1 base short and J 1 base short, with 14 bases between. CDR3 sequence: CASSLAWTGTSYEQYV. The DNA for the CDR3 is TGTGCCAGCAGCTTAGCATGGACTGGAACTTCCTACGAGCAGTACGTC.

The table lists this clonotype with a few counts. The gene calls are TRBV4-1 and TRBJ2-3; the match to TRBD2 covers 11 bases. The CDR3 consists of 17 residues. CDR1 is MGHRA and CDR2 is YSYEKL in the germline V gene. The trim removed 1 base at V and 3 bases at J, leaving 6 bases unmatched. The CDR3 nucleotides read TGCGCCAGCAGCCAAGTCGACTGGACTAGCGGGACAGATACGCAGTATTTT. Its protein product is CASSQVDWTSGTDTQYF.

Ten or more counts support this clonotype. This sequence joins TRBV4-2 and TRBJ2-2, with D unresolved. V was cut by 1 base and J by 0 bases, with 6 bases left in between. This CDR3 region has 15 residues. Germline CDR1 LGHNA, CDR2 YNFKEQ. CDR3 sequence reads: CASSQGVSNTGELFF. Written as DNA, the CDR3 is TGTGCCAGCAGCCAAGGAGTCTCGAACACCGGGGAGCTGTTTTTT.

The sample holds a few counts of this clonotype. This chain joins TRBV5-1 and TRBJ2-7; D is possibly TRBD1 or TRBD2 (5 bases each). The CDR3 runs 14 residues. Trimming pared 9 bases from V and 4 bases from J, leaving 20 bases between. Germline V gives CDR1 SGHRS, CDR2 YFSETQ. The CDR3 nucleotides read TGCGCCACGTCCTTAGCCTCAGGGAGATACGAGCAGTACTTC. As protein: CATSLASGRYEQYF.

This clonotype occurred a few times. The chain combines TRBV6-1 with TRBJ2-5; D may be TRBD1 (5 bases). Germline-derived CDR1 and CDR2 are MNHNS and SASEGT. This CDR3 comprises 13 residues. Between the trimmed V and J ends, which lost 3 bases and 4 bases, there was a span of 9 bases. The CDR3 DNA reads TGTGCCAGCAGTGATTCAGGGCGAGAGACCCAGTACTTC. Protein sequence: CASSDSGRETQYF.

The V call is TRBV12-3 or TRBV12-4, the J call TRBJ2-3; the D gene is possibly TRBD1 (5 bases). The CDR3 extends over 20 amino acids. The V and J ends lost 6 bases and 3 bases respectively, with 31 bases between them. As DNA, the CDR3 is TGTGCCAGCAGCGACCCATTACAGGTGTCCGCGCGAGTGGGGACAGATACGCAGTATTTT. This translates into CASSDPLQVSARVGTDTQYF.

CDR3 amino acids: CASSLGSRPQHF. The CDR3 DNA follows: TGTGCCAGCAGCCTGGGGTCCCGGCCCCAGCATTTT. The rearrangement joins TRBV7-9 to TRBJ1-5, with no clear D. The germline V gene has CDR1 SEHNR and CDR2 FQNEAQ (reference sequence). V lost 5 bases and J 9 bases, leaving 11 bases between the germline ends. This CDR3 region has 12 residues.

This clonotype showed up many times. This chain links TRBV27 with TRBJ2-7; D may be TRBD1 (5 bases). The germline V gene encodes CDR1 MNHEY and CDR2 SMNVEV (reference sequence). Trimming stripped 7 bases from V and 3 bases from J, with 19 bases between. The CDR3 sequence is 15 residues long. CDR3 amino acids: CASTPLTGVGYEQYF. CDR3 bases: TGTGCCAGCACACCACTTACAGGAGTGGGCTACGAGCAGTACTTC.

Only a few counts were recorded for this clonotype. The rearrangement links TRBV7-9 to TRBJ2-7, with D hard to call. V gave up 6 bases and J gave up 3 bases, with 15 bases separating them. Germline V gives CDR1 SEHNR, CDR2 FQNEAQ (reference sequence). This CDR3 region has 14 residues. The CDR3 nucleotides read TGTGCCAGCAGTTCGTCCGGCAGATTCTACGAGCAGTACTTC. Translating it yields CASSSSGRFYEQYF.

This clonotype has at least ten counts. The rearrangement links TRBV6-5 to TRBJ2-1; TRBD2 aligns across 9 bases. V dropped 0 bases and J dropped 5; count of bases not matched to a gene: 8. The CDR3 runs to 17 residues. From germline, CDR1 is MNHEY and CDR2 SVGAGI. DNA of the CDR3: TGTGCCAGCAGTTACTCGGGTAGCGGGAGCGTAAACAATGAGCAGTTCTTC. It translates to CASSYSGSGSVNNEQFF.

This clonotype was seen ten or more times. The chain couples TRBV12-3 or TRBV12-4 to TRBJ2-1, with 10 bases lining up with TRBD2. The CDR3 loop spans 17 amino acids. V dropped 3 bases and J dropped 2; count of bases not matched to a gene: 7. CDR3 in DNA: TGTGCCAGCAGTTTCCGAACTAGCGGGAAACCCTACAATGAGCAGTTCTTC. Encoded protein: CASSFRTSGKPYNEQFF.